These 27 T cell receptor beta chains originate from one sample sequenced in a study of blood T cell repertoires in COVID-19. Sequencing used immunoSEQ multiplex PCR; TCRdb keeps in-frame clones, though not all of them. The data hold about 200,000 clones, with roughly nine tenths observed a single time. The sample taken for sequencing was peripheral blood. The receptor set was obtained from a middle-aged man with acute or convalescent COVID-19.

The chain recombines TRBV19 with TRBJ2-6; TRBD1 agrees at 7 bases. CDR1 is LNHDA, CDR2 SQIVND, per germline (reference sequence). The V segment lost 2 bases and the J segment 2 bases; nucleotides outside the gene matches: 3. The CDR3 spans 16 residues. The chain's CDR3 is CASSITQGAGANVLTF. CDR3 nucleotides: TGTGCCAGTAGTATAACTCAGGGGGCTGGGGCCAACGTCCTGACTTTC.

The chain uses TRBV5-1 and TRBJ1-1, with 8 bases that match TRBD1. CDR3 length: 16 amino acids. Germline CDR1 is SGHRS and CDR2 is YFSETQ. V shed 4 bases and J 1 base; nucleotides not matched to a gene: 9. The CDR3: CASSKRPGQGNTEAFF. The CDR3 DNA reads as TGCGCCAGCAGCAAGCGACCCGGACAGGGGAACACTGAAGCTTTCTTT.

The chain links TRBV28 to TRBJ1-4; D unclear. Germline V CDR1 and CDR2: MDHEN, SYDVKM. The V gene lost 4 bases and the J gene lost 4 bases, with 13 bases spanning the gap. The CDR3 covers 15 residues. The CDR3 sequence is CASSYRGDFNEKLFF. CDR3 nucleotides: TGTGCCAGCAGTTATCGCGGGGATTTTAATGAAAAACTGTTTTTT.

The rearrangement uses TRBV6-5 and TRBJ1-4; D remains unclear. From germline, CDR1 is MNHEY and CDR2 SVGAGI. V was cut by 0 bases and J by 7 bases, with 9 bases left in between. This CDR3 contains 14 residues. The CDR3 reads CASSYSWAVEKLFF. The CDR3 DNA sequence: TGTGCCAGCAGTTACTCGTGGGCTGTTGAAAAACTGTTTTTT.

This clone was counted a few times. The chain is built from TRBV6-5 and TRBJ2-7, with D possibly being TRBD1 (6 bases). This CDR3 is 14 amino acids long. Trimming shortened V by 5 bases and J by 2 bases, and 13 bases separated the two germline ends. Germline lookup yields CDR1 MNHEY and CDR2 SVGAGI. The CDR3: CASSRTVLTYEQYF. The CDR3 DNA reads TGTGCCAGCAGTCGGACAGTTCTTACCTACGAGCAGTACTTC.

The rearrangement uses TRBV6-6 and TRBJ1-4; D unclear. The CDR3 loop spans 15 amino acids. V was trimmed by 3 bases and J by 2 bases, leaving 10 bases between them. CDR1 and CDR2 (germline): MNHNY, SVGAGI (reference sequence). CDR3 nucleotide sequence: TGTGCCAGCAGTTATACTGGTTCTACTAATGAAAAACTGTTTTTT. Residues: CASSYTGSTNEKLFF.

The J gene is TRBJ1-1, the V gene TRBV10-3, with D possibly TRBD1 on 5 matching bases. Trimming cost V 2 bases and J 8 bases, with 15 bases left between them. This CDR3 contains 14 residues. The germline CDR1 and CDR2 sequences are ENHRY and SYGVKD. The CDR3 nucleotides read TGTGCCATCAGTGAGCTTAGGGGAATGACGGAAGCTTTCTTT. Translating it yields CAISELRGMTEAFF.

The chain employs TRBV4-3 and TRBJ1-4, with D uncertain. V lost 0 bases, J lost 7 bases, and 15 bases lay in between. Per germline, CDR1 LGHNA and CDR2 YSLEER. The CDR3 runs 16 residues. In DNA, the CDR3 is TGCGCCAGCAGCCAAGATCCGGCCCCCCGGAGTGAAAAACTGTTTTTT. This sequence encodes CASSQDPAPRSEKLFF.

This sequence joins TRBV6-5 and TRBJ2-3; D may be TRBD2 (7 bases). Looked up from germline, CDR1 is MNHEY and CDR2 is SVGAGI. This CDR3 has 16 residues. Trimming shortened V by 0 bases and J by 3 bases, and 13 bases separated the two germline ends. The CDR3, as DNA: TGTGCCAGCAGTTACTCTCGGGGGGCAGGAACAGATACGCAGTATTTT. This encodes CASSYSRGAGTDTQYF.

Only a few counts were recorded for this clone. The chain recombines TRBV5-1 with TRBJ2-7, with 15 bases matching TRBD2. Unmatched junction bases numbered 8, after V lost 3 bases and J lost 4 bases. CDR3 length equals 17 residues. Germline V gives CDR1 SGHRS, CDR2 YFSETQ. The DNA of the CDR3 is TGCGCCAGCAGCTCGGGACTAGCGGGGGGCCGAGGGTACGAGCAGTACTTC. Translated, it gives CASSSGLAGGRGYEQYF.

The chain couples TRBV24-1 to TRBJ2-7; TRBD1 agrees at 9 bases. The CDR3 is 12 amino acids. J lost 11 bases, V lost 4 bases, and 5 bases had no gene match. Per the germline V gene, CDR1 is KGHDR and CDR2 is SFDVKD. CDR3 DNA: TGTGCCACCAGTGACAGGGACAGGGAAAAGTACTTC. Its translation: CATSDRDREKYF.

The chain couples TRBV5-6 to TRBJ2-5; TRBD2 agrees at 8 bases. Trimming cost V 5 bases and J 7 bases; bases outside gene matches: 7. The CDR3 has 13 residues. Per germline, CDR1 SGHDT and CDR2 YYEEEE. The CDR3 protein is CASRGLDPVTQYF. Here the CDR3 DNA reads TGTGCCAGCAGGGGACTAGATCCGGTGACCCAGTACTTC.

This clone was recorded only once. The CDR3: CASTLRGSYGYTF. CDR3 nucleotide sequence: TGTGCCAGCACCCTCAGGGGCTCGTATGGCTACACCTTC. The genes are TRBV6-5 and TRBJ1-2; D is perhaps TRBD1 (6 bases). V was pared by 7 bases and J by 5 bases, with 14 bases between. Germline CDR1 and CDR2: MNHEY and SVGAGI. This CDR3 has 13 amino acids.

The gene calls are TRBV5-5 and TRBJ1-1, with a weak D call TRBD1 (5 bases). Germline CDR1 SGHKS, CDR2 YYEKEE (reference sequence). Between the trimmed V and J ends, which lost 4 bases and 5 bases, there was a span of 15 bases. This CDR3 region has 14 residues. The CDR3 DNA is TGTGCCAGCAGCCCGGACCCAGGGAGGACTGAAGCTTTCTTT. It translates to CASSPDPGRTEAFF.

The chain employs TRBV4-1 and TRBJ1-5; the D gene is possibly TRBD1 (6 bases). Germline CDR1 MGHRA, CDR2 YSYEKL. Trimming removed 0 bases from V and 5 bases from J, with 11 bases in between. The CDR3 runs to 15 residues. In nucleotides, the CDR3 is TGCGCCAGCAGCCAAGATACAGGGACCTATCAGCCCCAGCATTTT. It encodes CASSQDTGTYQPQHF.

CDR3 amino acids: CASSPRGQETQYF. The CDR3 DNA sequence: TGCGCCAGCAGCCCCAGGGGGCAAGAGACCCAGTACTTC. J is TRBJ2-5 and V is TRBV5-1; TRBD1 matches at 7 bases. V shed 4 bases and J 2 bases; nucleotides not matched to a gene: 2. The CDR3 has 13 amino acids. From germline, CDR1 is SGHRS and CDR2 YFSETQ.

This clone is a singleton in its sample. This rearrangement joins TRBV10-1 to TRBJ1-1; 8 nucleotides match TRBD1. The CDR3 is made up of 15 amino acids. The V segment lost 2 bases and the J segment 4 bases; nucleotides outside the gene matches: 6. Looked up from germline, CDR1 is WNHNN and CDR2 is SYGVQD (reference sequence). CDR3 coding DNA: TGCGCCAGCAGTGAGCGGACAGGGTTTAGCACTGAAGCTTTCTTT. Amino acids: CASSERTGFSTEAFF.

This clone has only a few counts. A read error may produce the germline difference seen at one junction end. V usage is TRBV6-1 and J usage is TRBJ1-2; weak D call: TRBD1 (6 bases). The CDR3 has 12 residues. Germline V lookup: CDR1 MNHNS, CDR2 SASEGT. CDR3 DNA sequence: TGTGCCAGCAGAGAAGGAGGGGGTGGCTACACCTTC. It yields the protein CASREGGGGYTF.

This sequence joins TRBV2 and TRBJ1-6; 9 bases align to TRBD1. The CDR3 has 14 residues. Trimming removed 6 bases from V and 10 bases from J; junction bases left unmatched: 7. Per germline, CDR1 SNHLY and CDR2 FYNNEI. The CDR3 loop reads CASRTGTGFSPLHF. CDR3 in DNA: TGTGCCAGCAGGACCGGGACAGGGTTCTCACCCCTCCACTTT.

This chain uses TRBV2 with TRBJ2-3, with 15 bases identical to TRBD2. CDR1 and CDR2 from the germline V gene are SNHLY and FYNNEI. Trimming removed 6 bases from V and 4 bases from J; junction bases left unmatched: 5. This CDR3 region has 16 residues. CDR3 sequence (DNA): TGTGCCAGCAGCCGGGGACTAGCGGGGGGTGCAGATACGCAGTATTTT. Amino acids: CASSRGLAGGADTQYF. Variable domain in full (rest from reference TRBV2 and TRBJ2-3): EPEVTQTPSHQVTQMGQEVILRCVPISNHLYFYWYRQILGQKVEFLVSFYNNEISEKSEIFDDQFSVERPDGSNFTLKIRSTKLEDSAMYFCASSRGLAGGADTQYFGPGTRLTVL.

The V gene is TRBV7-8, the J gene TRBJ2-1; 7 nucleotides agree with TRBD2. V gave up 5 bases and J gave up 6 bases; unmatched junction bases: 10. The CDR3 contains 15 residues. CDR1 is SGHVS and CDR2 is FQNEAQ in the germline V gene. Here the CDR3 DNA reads TGTGCCAGCAGCCGGGAGGATCCCCTCGTCAATGAGCAGTTCTTC. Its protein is CASSREDPLVNEQFF.

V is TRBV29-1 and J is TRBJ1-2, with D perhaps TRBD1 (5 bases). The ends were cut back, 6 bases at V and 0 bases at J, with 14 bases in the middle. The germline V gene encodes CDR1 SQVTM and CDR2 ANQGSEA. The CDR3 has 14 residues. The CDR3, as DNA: TGCAGCGTGGCCCGGGGGTTAACTAACTATGGCTACACCTTC. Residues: CSVARGLTNYGYTF.

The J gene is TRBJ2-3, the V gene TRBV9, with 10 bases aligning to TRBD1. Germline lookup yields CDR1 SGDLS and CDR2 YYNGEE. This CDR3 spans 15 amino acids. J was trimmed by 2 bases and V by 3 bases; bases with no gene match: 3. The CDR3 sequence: CASSGDRGPTDTQYF. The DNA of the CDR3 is TGTGCCAGCAGCGGAGACAGGGGGCCCACAGATACGCAGTATTTT. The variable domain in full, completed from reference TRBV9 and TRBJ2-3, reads DSGVTQTPKHLITATGQRVTLRCSPRSGDLSVYWYQQSLDQGLQFLIQYYNGEERAKGNILERFSAQQFPDLHSELNLSSLELGDSALYFCASSGDRGPTDTQYFGPGTRLTVL.

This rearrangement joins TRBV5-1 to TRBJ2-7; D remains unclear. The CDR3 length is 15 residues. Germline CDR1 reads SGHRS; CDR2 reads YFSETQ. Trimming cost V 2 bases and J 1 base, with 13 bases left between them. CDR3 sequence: CASSFGDFLSYEQYF. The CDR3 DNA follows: TGCGCCAGCAGCTTCGGAGATTTTCTATCCTACGAGCAGTACTTC.

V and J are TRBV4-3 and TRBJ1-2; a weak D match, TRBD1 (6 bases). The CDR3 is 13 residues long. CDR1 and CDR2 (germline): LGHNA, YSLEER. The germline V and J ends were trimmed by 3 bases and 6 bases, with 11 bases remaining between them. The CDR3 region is CASSHTQGDGYTF. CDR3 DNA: TGCGCCAGCAGCCATACACAGGGAGATGGCTACACCTTC.

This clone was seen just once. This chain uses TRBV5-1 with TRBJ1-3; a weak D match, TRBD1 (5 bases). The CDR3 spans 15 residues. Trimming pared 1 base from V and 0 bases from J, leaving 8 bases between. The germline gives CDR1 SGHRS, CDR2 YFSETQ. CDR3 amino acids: CASSLMGGSGNTIYF. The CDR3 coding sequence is TGCGCCAGCAGCTTGATGGGGGGCTCTGGAAACACCATATATTTT.

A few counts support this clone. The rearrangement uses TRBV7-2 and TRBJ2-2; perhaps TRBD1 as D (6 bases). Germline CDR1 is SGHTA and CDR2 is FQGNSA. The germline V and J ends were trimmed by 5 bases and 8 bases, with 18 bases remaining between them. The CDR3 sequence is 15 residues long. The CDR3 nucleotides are TGTGCCAGCAGCCAAGGGGGAGTGCGGTTGGGGGAGCTGTTTTTT. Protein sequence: CASSQGGVRLGELFF.